Listed here are 10 T cell receptor beta chains from one sample, sequenced in a study of T cell responses to AZD1222 COVID-19 vaccine. Profiling relied on immunoSEQ multiplex PCR, and the TCRdb table lists in-frame clones only, not all of them. Of 150,000 or so clones listed, roughly nine tenths are singletons. Here the sequenced sample was peripheral blood, taken on day 0 of MenACWY control vaccination. The receptor set was obtained from an adult in good health.

This clone has a handful of counts. The chain carries TRBV7-2 and TRBJ1-6, with D unclear. Germline CDR1 reads SGHTA; CDR2 reads FQGNSA. V dropped 4 bases and J dropped 6 bases, with 7 bases sitting between them. This CDR3 has 13 amino acids. The CDR3 DNA is TGTGCCAGCAGCTCTGACCCTAATTCACCCCTCCACTTT. Its protein is CASSSDPNSPLHF.

V is TRBV24-1 and J is TRBJ2-7, with 10 bases fitting TRBD1. Germline CDR1 reads KGHDR; CDR2 reads SFDVKD. Trimming took 4 bases from V and 2 from J; bases not matched to a gene: 4. This CDR3 region has 15 residues. CDR3 residues: CATSDPGQGTYEQYF. CDR3 sequence (DNA): TGTGCCACCAGTGACCCGGGACAGGGGACCTACGAGCAGTACTTC.

This clone turned up a few times. The genes are TRBV23-1 and TRBJ1-6; 7 nucleotides agree with TRBD1. TRBV23-1 is labeled an ORF, and its function is uncertain. Losses at the gene ends were 0 bases for V and 3 bases for J; bases not matched to a gene: 5. This CDR3 region has 17 residues. The CDR3: CASSQSAGGHYNSPLHF. Here the CDR3 DNA reads TGCGCCAGCAGTCAATCAGCAGGGGGACACTATAATTCACCCCTCCACTTT.

The chain couples TRBV19 to TRBJ2-3; no clear D. V was pared by 3 bases and J by 0 bases, with 4 bases between. The CDR3 covers 13 residues. Germline loops: CDR1 LNHDA, CDR2 SQIVND (reference sequence). The CDR3 DNA is TGTGCCAGTAGTATTCAGAGCACAGATACGCAGTATTTT. Protein product: CASSIQSTDTQYF.

The chain is built from TRBV9 and TRBJ2-5, with 7 bases identical to TRBD1. CDR1 is SGDLS, CDR2 YYNGEE, per germline. There are 15 residues in the CDR3. Trimming took 4 bases from V and 3 from J; bases not matched to a gene: 9. The CDR3 DNA sequence: TGTGCCAGCAGCCCATCGACAGGGTCGGAAGAGACCCAGTACTTC. The encoded protein is CASSPSTGSEETQYF.

This sequence joins TRBV2 and TRBJ2-7; D ambiguous. Trimming pared 6 bases from V and 1 base from J, leaving 10 bases between. Germline V gives CDR1 SNHLY, CDR2 FYNNEI. The CDR3 sequence is 13 residues long. The CDR3 loop reads CASSSGASYEQYF. The CDR3 DNA is TGTGCCAGCAGCTCAGGAGCTTCCTACGAGCAGTACTTC.

The gene calls are TRBV5-4 and TRBJ1-1, with D tentatively TRBD1 (5 bases). Trimming cost V 0 bases and J 3 bases, with 12 bases left between them. The CDR3 has 15 residues. Germline-derived CDR1 and CDR2 are SGHNT and YYREEE (reference sequence). The CDR3 region has the DNA TGTGCCAGCAGCTTGGATCGGGGACCGGACACTGAAGCTTTCTTT. Protein sequence: CASSLDRGPDTEAFF.

The J gene is TRBJ1-5, the V gene TRBV7-3, with D unclear. CDR3 size: 13 residues. The germline CDR1 and CDR2 sequences are SGHTA and FQGTGA. Trimming cost V 1 base and J 9 bases, with 10 bases left between them. CDR3 coding DNA: TGTGCCAGCAGCTTAAAAGGCGGACTGCCCCAGCATTTT. It encodes CASSLKGGLPQHF.

The table lists this clone with a count of one. The chain links TRBV10-3 to TRBJ2-6; a possible D gene is TRBD1 (6 bases). The CDR3 spans 16 residues. Per germline, CDR1 ENHRY and CDR2 SYGVKD. V lost 10 bases, J lost 0 bases, and 16 bases lay in between. CDR3 loop: CASLPGHPSGANVLTF. The CDR3 coding sequence is TGTGCCAGTTTACCGGGACACCCCTCTGGGGCCAACGTCCTGACTTTC.

The CDR3: CASSLSDSVNVLTF. CDR3 in DNA: TGTGCCAGCAGCTTATCGGACAGTGTTAACGTCCTGACTTTC. The chain combines TRBV7-2 with TRBJ2-6, with D possibly matching TRBD1 (6 bases). Germline CDR1 and CDR2: SGHTA and FQGNSA. The CDR3 totals 14 residues. The ends were cut back, 2 bases at V and 10 bases at J, with 12 bases in the middle.